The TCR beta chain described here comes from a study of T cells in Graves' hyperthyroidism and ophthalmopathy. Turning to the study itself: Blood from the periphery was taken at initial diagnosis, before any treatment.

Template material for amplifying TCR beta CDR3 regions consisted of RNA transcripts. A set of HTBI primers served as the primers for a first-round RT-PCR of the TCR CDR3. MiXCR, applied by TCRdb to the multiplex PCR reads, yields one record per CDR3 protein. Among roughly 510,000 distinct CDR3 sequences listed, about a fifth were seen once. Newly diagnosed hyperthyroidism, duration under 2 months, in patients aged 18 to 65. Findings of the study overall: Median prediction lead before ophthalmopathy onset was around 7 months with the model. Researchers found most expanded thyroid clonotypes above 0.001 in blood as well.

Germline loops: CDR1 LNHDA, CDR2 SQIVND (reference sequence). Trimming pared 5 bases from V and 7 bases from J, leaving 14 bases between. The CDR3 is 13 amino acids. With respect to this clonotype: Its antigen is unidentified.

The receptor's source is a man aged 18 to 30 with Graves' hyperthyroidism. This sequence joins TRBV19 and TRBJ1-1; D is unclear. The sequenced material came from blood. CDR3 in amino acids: CASSESARFEAFF. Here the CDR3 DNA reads TGTGCCAGTAGTGAATCAGCACGTTTTGAAGCTTTCTTT.